These 3 T cell receptor beta chains were all obtained from the same sample, sequenced in a study of control samples from healthy donors and cancer patients (dated by TCRdb to 2018 to 2021). The library was made by the immunoSEQ multiplex PCR assay. Entries here come from immuneACCESS through TCRdb and include only in-frame sequences with V and J called. Some clones fail to appear in such tables; in the studies checked, an unresolved V gene covers under half of the shortfall, and the cause of the remainder is unknown. This sample is represented by over 150,000 clones; approximately 94% of them were singletons. In total, the top ten clones hold about 5% of the sample. Sequencing input: blood. All receptors derive from a man aged 35-49 years in good health.

This chain links TRBV12-3 or TRBV12-4 with TRBJ1-1; no reliable D call. This CDR3 is built from 13 residues. The V end lost 2 bases, the J end lost 0 bases, and 4 bases lay between the germline ends. The CDR3 loop is CASSLTVNTEAFF. The CDR3 nucleotides are TGTGCCAGCAGTTTAACGGTGAACACTGAAGCTTTCTTT.

This chain links TRBV5-4 with TRBJ1-1, with a tentative D call TRBD1 (6 bases). The CDR3 is 15 residues long. The V end lost 4 bases, the J end lost 5 bases, and 18 bases lay between the germline ends. Germline CDR1 is SGHNT and CDR2 is YYREEE (reference sequence). The CDR3 spells CASSPEGGLGTEAFF. The CDR3 coding sequence is TGTGCCAGCAGCCCGGAGGGGGGGCTTGGAACTGAAGCTTTCTTT.

The rearrangement joins TRBV5-6 to TRBJ2-3, with D perhaps TRBD2 (8 bases). Trimming removed 4 bases at V and 7 bases at J, with 22 bases between. Germline loops: CDR1 SGHDT, CDR2 YYEEEE. This CDR3 has 16 residues. The DNA for the CDR3 is TGTGCCAGCAGCCCCCAGGGGGGACTAGGGGGGAATACGCAGTATTTT. Translating gives CASSPQGGLGGNTQYF.